This entry describes one TCR beta chain. The assay was immunoSEQ multiplex PCR, and TCRdb's table has in-frame clones only and misses some. The sample consists of 190,000 or so clones, approximately 84% of them appearing once. The germline CDR1 and CDR2 sequences are SGHRS and YFSETQ. The V segment lost 3 bases and the J segment 7 bases; nucleotides outside the gene matches: 10. The CDR3 extends over 14 amino acids. The data derive from a study of cytomegalovirus exposure and HLA in healthy donors. The rearrangement uses TRBV5-1 and TRBJ2-7; 7 bases align to TRBD1. This TCR derives from a woman under 30 in good health and CMV-seropositive. The sample taken for sequencing was PBMCs. The CDR3 coding sequence is TGCGCCAGCAGCTCGAATGAGGGGGCGAAGGAGCAGTACTTC. Protein product: CASSSNEGAKEQYF. The full variable domain, with the rest looked up from reference TRBV5-1 and TRBJ2-7, is KAGVTQTPRYLIKTRGQQVTLSCSPISGHRSVSWYQQTPGQGLQFLFEYFSETQRNKGNFPGRFSGRQFSNSRSEMNVSTLELGDSALYLCASSSNEGAKEQYFGPGTRLTVT.